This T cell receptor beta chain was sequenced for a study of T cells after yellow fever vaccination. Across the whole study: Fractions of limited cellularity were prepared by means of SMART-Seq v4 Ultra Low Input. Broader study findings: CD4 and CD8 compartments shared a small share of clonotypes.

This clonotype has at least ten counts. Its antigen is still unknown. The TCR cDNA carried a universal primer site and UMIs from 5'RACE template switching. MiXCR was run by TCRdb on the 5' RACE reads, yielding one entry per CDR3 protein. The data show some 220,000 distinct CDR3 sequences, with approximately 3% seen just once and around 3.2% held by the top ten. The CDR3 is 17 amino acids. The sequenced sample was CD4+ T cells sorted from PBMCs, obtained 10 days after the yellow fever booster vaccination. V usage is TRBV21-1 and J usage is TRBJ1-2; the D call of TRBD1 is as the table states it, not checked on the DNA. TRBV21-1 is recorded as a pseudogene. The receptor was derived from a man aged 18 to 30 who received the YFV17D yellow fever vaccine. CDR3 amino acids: CASSKVMGPSANYGYTF. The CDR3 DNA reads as TGTGCCAGCAGCAAAGTTATGGGACCGTCGGCTAACTATGGCTACACCTTC.